Included here is one TCR beta chain sequence, with context. Antigen specificity is unknown. These data originate in a study of T cell repertoires in cytomegalovirus infection. In the study overall: Indicated by public TCR beta signatures were CMV infection and matching HLA type.

The V gene lost 0 bases and the J gene lost 5 bases, with 10 bases spanning the gap. Germline V gene data show CDR1 as SGHVS and CDR2 as FQNEAQ. The CDR3 is made up of 14 amino acids. In TCRdb, the reads were re-called with MiXCR into one record per CDR3 protein. The sample has roughly 990,000 distinct CDR3 sequences, roughly 30% seen once. The clonotype originates from a human donor in good health (CMV status not recorded). Some clones in this sample may be carry-over from other donors' samples. The rearrangement links TRBV7-8 to TRBJ2-5; D is perhaps TRBD2 (5 bases). Sequences were derived from cultured CD8+ T cells from PBMCs, sampled from culture after CMV antigen stimulation. The CDR3 nucleotides read TGTGCCAGCAGCTTAGCAATCGGGGTCGAGACCCAGTACTTC. It yields the protein CASSLAIGVETQYF. The full variable domain, in which reference TRBV7-8 and TRBJ2-5 provide the parts outside the CDR3, is GAGVSQSPRYKVAKRGQDVALRCDPISGHVSLFWYQQALGQGPEFLTYFQNEAQLDKSGLPSDRFFAERPEGSVSTLKIQRTQQEDSAVYLCASSLAIGVETQYFGPGTRLLVL.